This T cell receptor (beta chain) was recorded in a study of patients and donors after allogeneic stem cell transplantation. This clonotype showed up just a few times. MiXCR, run by TCRdb on the RT-PCR reads, gives a single entry per CDR3 protein. The table includes around 160,000 distinct CDR3 sequences, around 28% detected once. The sequenced sample consisted of blood, either unsorted or a sorted T cell fraction (not recorded which). The origin of this receptor is a human donor who was either an allogeneic HSCT recipient or a stem cell or donor lymphocyte infusion donor (not recorded which). It is not recorded whose cells these are; they may come from a transplant donor.

CDR3 bases: TGTGCCAGCAACAGAATCGACACCGGGGAGCTGTTTTTT. Amino acid sequence: CASNRIDTGELFF. The rearrangement uses TRBV28 and TRBJ2-2; D unclear. Between the trimmed V and J ends, which lost 7 bases and 3 bases, there was a span of 9 bases. The CDR3 runs 13 residues. Germline assignment: CDR1 MDHEN and CDR2 SYDVKM.